The following is a T cell receptor beta chain sequence with its context. There are 17 residues in the CDR3. Trimming left V 3 bases short and J 4 bases short, with 22 bases between. Germline values: CDR1 MDHEN, CDR2 SYDVKM. The sample belongs to a study of blood T cell repertoires in COVID-19. As for the study in general: There were acute and convalescent COVID-19 samples, and they came from the United States, Italy and Spain. Sources were T cells, B-cell-depleted T cells, or PBMCs; the material itself was cDNA or gDNA.

Methods used by the authors: Amplified reference gene primers provided the basis for estimating nucleated cell counts. Method: immunoSEQ multiplex PCR; TCRdb's copy keeps in-frame clones and lacks some. V and J calls and clone size follow that table, whereas D and trimming were derived from the DNA. The table includes 200,000 to 250,000 clones, roughly 80% detected once. The V and J genes are TRBV28 and TRBJ2-7, with a tentative D call TRBD1 (6 bases). The sequencing input was peripheral blood. This TCR came from a woman aged 50 to 60 with acute or convalescent COVID-19. CDR3 DNA sequence: TGTGCCAGCAGTTTTTGGGGTTCGGTAGGAACAGGGTACGAGCAGTACTTC. Protein sequence: CASSFWGSVGTGYEQYF.